The 26 T cell receptor beta chains below come from one sample, sequenced in a study of blood T cell repertoires in COVID-19. TCRdb's table, derived via immunoSEQ multiplex PCR, lists solely in-frame clones and lacks some. The data contain some 530,000 clones, about 88% of them singletons. Sequences were obtained from PBMCs or T cells enriched from blood (not recorded which). The receptors were sampled from an older woman who had recovered from COVID-19.

The V gene is TRBV28, the J gene TRBJ2-3, with D possibly matching TRBD2 (6 bases). There are 15 residues in the CDR3. Germline CDR1 reads MDHEN; CDR2 reads SYDVKM. Deletions cut 5 bases from V and 4 bases from J, with 16 bases between. This CDR3 reads CASSPPGGLADTQYF. The CDR3 bases are TGTGCCAGCAGTCCCCCCGGAGGGCTGGCAGATACGCAGTATTTT.

J is TRBJ2-4 and V is TRBV6-2 or TRBV6-3, with D possibly TRBD2 on 6 matching bases. Germline CDR1 is MNHEY and CDR2 is SVGEGT. The CDR3 totals 15 residues. The ends were cut back, 5 bases at V and 2 bases at J, with 13 bases in the middle. The CDR3 reads CASSRSRDSKNIQYF. The CDR3 nucleotides read TGTGCCAGCAGTCGCAGCCGGGACTCCAAAAACATTCAGTACTTC.

The chain carries TRBV19 and TRBJ1-2; D is undetermined. Deletions cut 9 bases from V and 4 bases from J, with 12 bases between. CDR1 is LNHDA, CDR2 SQIVND, per germline (reference sequence). This CDR3 has 12 residues. DNA for the CDR3: TGTGCCAGCCAACAAACACGCTATGGCTACACCTTC. Amino acid sequence: CASQQTRYGYTF.

V and J are TRBV5-1 and TRBJ1-5; 7 bases map to TRBD1. Losses at the gene ends were 4 bases for V and 5 bases for J; bases not matched to a gene: 9. The CDR3 contains 15 residues. The germline gives CDR1 SGHRS, CDR2 YFSETQ. For the CDR3, the DNA is TGCGCCAGCAGCCCGGAGGTGGGACAGTATCAGCCCCAGCATTTT. Translating it yields CASSPEVGQYQPQHF. The complete variable domain, with remaining parts taken from reference TRBV5-1 and TRBJ1-5, reads KAGVTQTPRYLIKTRGQQVTLSCSPISGHRSVSWYQQTPGQGLQFLFEYFSETQRNKGNFPGRFSGRQFSNSRSEMNVSTLELGDSALYLCASSPEVGQYQPQHFGDGTRLSIL.

This clone was recorded only once. The V gene is TRBV6-2 or TRBV6-3, the J gene TRBJ2-2; D is undetermined. Germline assignment: CDR1 MNHEY and CDR2 SVGEGT. The CDR3 contains 15 residues. V lost 4 bases to trimming and J lost 2 bases, with 11 bases between them. The DNA of the CDR3 is TGTGCCAGCAGTTCGTATAGTCAAAACACCGGGGAGCTGTTTTTT. Its protein product is CASSSYSQNTGELFF.

The chain carries TRBV2 and TRBJ1-4; tentative D call: TRBD1 (6 bases). Germline V gives CDR1 SNHLY, CDR2 FYNNEI. This CDR3 region has 15 residues. With 3 bases removed from V and 2 bases from J, the gap between germline ends came to 10 bases. The CDR3 DNA reads as TGTGCCAGCAGTGACAGGGGTGGGACTAATGAAAAACTGTTTTTT. Encoded protein: CASSDRGGTNEKLFF.

The V and J genes are TRBV4-1 and TRBJ1-1; D remains ambiguous. Trimming pared 6 bases from V and 0 bases from J, leaving 14 bases between. The CDR3 totals 15 residues. From germline, CDR1 is MGHRA and CDR2 YSYEKL. Here the CDR3 DNA reads TGCGCCAGCAGGCTGACTGCCTTTCTGAACACTGAAGCTTTCTTT. It encodes CASRLTAFLNTEAFF.

The table lists this clone with a few counts. The V call is TRBV2, the J call TRBJ2-1; 8 bases align to TRBD1. V lost 6 bases, J lost 5 bases, and 18 bases stayed unmatched. The germline CDR1 and CDR2 sequences are SNHLY and FYNNEI. CDR3 length equals 18 residues. CDR3 nucleotide sequence: TGTGCCAGCAGGACCCTCCTTCCCGGGACAGGAGGTAACAATGAGCAGTTCTTC. It encodes CASRTLLPGTGGNNEQFF. Based on the CDR3 plus reference TRBV2 and TRBJ2-1, the full variable domain is EPEVTQTPSHQVTQMGQEVILRCVPISNHLYFYWYRQILGQKVEFLVSFYNNEISEKSEIFDDQFSVERPDGSNFTLKIRSTKLEDSAMYFCASRTLLPGTGGNNEQFFGPGTRLTVL.

The chain carries TRBV27 and TRBJ1-2; 7 bases align to TRBD1. Germline V CDR1 and CDR2: MNHEY, SMNVEV (reference sequence). CDR3 length: 15 residues. Trimming cost V 4 bases and J 9 bases; bases outside gene matches: 14. CDR3 sequence: CASSSPSEGGARYTF. In DNA form, the CDR3 reads TGTGCCAGCAGTTCACCCTCGGAAGGGGGCGCTCGCTACACCTTC.

This clone was observed a handful of times. The rearrangement uses TRBV7-9 and TRBJ1-2, with D perhaps matching TRBD1 (6 bases). V was trimmed by 5 bases and J by 6 bases, leaving 16 bases between them. The CDR3 has 14 amino acids. The germline V gene has CDR1 SEHNR and CDR2 FQNEAQ (reference sequence). The CDR3 here is CASSNTGTTDGYTF. DNA of the CDR3: TGTGCCAGCAGCAATACCGGGACAACTGATGGCTACACCTTC.

Here the CDR3 reads CATSRDLGGYEQYF. In DNA, the CDR3 is TGTGCCACCAGCAGAGATCTTGGAGGTTACGAGCAGTACTTC. J is TRBJ2-7 and V is TRBV15; D possibly corresponds to TRBD2 (5 bases). V lost 0 bases and J 4 bases, leaving 10 bases between the germline ends. Germline V gene lookup returns CDR1 LNHNV and CDR2 YYDKDF (reference sequence). The CDR3 is 14 amino acids.

The chain employs TRBV10-3 and TRBJ2-3; 14 bases are shared with TRBD2. Germline V lookup: CDR1 ENHRY, CDR2 SYGVKD. Trimming removed 6 bases from V and 7 bases from J; junction bases left unmatched: 6. This CDR3 region has 15 residues. CDR3 coding DNA: TGTGCCATCAGGAAGACTAGCGGGGGGGCAAATACGCAGTATTTT. Its translation: CAIRKTSGGANTQYF.

The chain has TRBV19 and TRBJ1-6, with a weak D call TRBD1 (5 bases). The CDR3 has 15 residues. V gave up 3 bases and J gave up 5 bases, with 11 bases separating them. CDR1 is LNHDA, CDR2 SQIVND, per germline (reference sequence). The CDR3: CASSITGVNNSPLHF. CDR3 DNA: TGTGCCAGTAGTATCACGGGGGTGAATAATTCACCCCTCCACTTT.

The genes are TRBV15 and TRBJ2-4; no clear D gene. This CDR3 is built from 16 residues. Deletions cut 2 bases from V and 1 base from J, with 12 bases between. Germline V lookup: CDR1 LNHNV, CDR2 YYDKDF (reference sequence). This chain's CDR3 is CATSRHYAGAKNIQYF. For the CDR3, the DNA is TGTGCCACCAGCAGACACTACGCCGGTGCCAAAAACATTCAGTACTTC.

V usage is TRBV11-3 and J usage is TRBJ2-2; no definite D call. CDR3 length: 14 residues. Per the germline V gene, CDR1 is SGHNT and CDR2 is YENEEA. V lost 0 bases, J lost 1 base, and 3 bases lay in between. The CDR3 is CASSLDLNTGELFF. The CDR3 DNA is TGTGCCAGCAGCTTAGATCTGAACACCGGGGAGCTGTTTTTT.

The chain couples TRBV29-1 to TRBJ2-7, with 7 bases lining up with TRBD2. The junction had 6 bases not matched to a gene; V was cut back by 3 bases and J by 4 bases. The CDR3 totals 13 residues. Germline CDR1 SQVTM, CDR2 ANQGSEA. CDR3 coding DNA: TGCAGCGTTGAGGGCGGGGGTAGGTACGAGCAGTACTTC. It encodes CSVEGGGRYEQYF.

This clone appeared once. The V call is TRBV12-3 or TRBV12-4, the J call TRBJ1-1, with D possibly being TRBD1 (5 bases). The germline V and J ends were trimmed by 3 bases and 3 bases, with 8 bases remaining between them. The CDR3 has 13 amino acids. The CDR3 DNA reads TGTGCCAGCAGTTTGGGGCGGTACACTGAAGCTTTCTTT. This codes for CASSLGRYTEAFF.

The rearrangement links TRBV7-2 to TRBJ1-1; 7 nucleotides agree with TRBD1. The germline V gene encodes CDR1 SGHTA and CDR2 FQGNSA. With 3 bases clipped from V and 0 bases from J, the junction kept 4 bases outside the gene matches. The length of the CDR3 is 15 residues. CDR3 in DNA: TGTGCCAGCAGCTTTACCGGGACAGTGAACACTGAAGCTTTCTTT. Translation: CASSFTGTVNTEAFF.

This clone was found once. The chain is built from TRBV5-6 and TRBJ2-5, with D possibly being TRBD2 (5 bases). The CDR3 is 15 residues long. V lost 2 bases, J lost 9 bases, and 20 bases lay in between. Germline V gives CDR1 SGHDT, CDR2 YYEEEE. In DNA form, the CDR3 reads TGTGCCAGCAGCTTTTTTGCGGGCGCGAACGGGGCCCAGTACTTC. Translated: CASSFFAGANGAQYF.

The rearrangement joins TRBV21-1 to TRBJ2-7; TRBD1, as called in the table, went unchecked against the DNA. TRBV21-1 is marked as a pseudogene. This CDR3 has 14 residues. The CDR3 spells CASSDHRDSYEQYF. Written as DNA, the CDR3 is TGTGCCAGCAGCGATCATCGGGACAGCTACGAGCAGTACTTC.

This clone was observed once. The sample has other DNA sequences that encode this CDR3 too. The V and J genes are TRBV7-2 and TRBJ1-1, with 7 bases that match TRBD1. The junction had 3 bases not matched to a gene; V was cut back by 6 bases and J by 2 bases. Per the germline V gene, CDR1 is SGHTA and CDR2 is FQGNSA. The CDR3 spans 13 residues. The CDR3 loop reads CASSRDRNTEAFF. The DNA for the CDR3 is TGTGCCAGCAGTCGGGACAGAAACACTGAAGCTTTCTTT.

Points on this clone: This specimen includes other DNA sequences encoding the same CDR3. The gene calls are TRBV5-5 and TRBJ1-3, with no clear D. V was shortened by 0 bases and J by 0 bases, with 4 bases between the two germline ends. From germline, CDR1 is SGHKS and CDR2 YYEKEE (reference sequence). The CDR3 has 14 amino acids. The CDR3 reads CASSLGGSGNTIYF. CDR3 nucleotide sequence: TGTGCCAGCAGCTTGGGAGGCTCTGGAAACACCATATATTTT. The full variable domain, its missing parts supplied by reference TRBV5-5 and TRBJ1-3, is DAGVTQSPTHLIKTRGQQVTLRCSPISGHKSVSWYQQVLGQGPQFIFQYYEKEERGRGNFPDRFSARQFPNYSSELNVNALLLGDSALYLCASSLGGSGNTIYFGEGSWLTVV.

The V and J genes are TRBV9 and TRBJ1-4, with 9 bases that match TRBD1. The CDR3 extends over 17 amino acids. The ends lost 2 bases at V and 4 bases at J; junction bases unmatched: 9. In germline, CDR1 is SGDLS, CDR2 YYNGEE. CDR3 bases: TGTGCCAGCAGCGTGGGGACAGGGTCTAACTTTAATGAAAAACTGTTTTTT. Amino acids: CASSVGTGSNFNEKLFF.

The V and J genes are TRBV10-2 and TRBJ1-4; D uncertain. The germline CDR1 and CDR2 sequences are WSHSY and SAAADI. V was trimmed by 4 bases and J by 0 bases, leaving 9 bases between them. The CDR3 runs 15 residues. The CDR3 region is CASSVLFATNEKLFF. The CDR3 nucleotides are TGCGCCAGCAGTGTCCTATTTGCAACTAATGAAAAACTGTTTTTT.

About this clone itself: A much larger clone lies one base from this, so it may be a read error. The sample has other DNA sequences that encode this CDR3 too. The rearrangement uses TRBV3-1 (or the pseudogene TRBV3-2) and TRBJ2-7; D is perhaps TRBD1 (5 bases). The CDR3 contains 12 residues. Trimming removed 1 base from V and 4 bases from J, with 5 bases in between. The V gene's germline CDR1 is LGHDT and CDR2 YNNKEL (reference sequence). As DNA, the CDR3 is TGTGCCAGCAGCCAAGGACAGTACGAGCAGTACTTC. Protein: CASSQGQYEQYF.

This clone was detected only once. This rearrangement joins TRBV15 to TRBJ2-2; no reliable D call. The V end lost 0 bases, the J end lost 1 base, and 9 bases lay between the germline ends. CDR1 is LNHNV, CDR2 YYDKDF, per germline (reference sequence). The CDR3 runs to 16 residues. The CDR3 here is CATSRERPGNTGELFF. CDR3 DNA sequence: TGTGCCACCAGCAGAGAAAGGCCAGGGAACACCGGGGAGCTGTTTTTT.